This T cell receptor (beta chain) was captured in a study of T cell repertoires in cytomegalovirus infection. The CDR3 spans 15 residues. V lost 2 bases to trimming and J lost 1 base, with 11 bases between them. Germline values: CDR1 SGHTA, CDR2 FQGNSA. One entry per CDR3 protein results from TCRdb running MiXCR on the reads. The sample carries 830,000 or so distinct CDR3 sequences, about 30% recorded once. Many counts were recorded for this clonotype. Its antigen is not known. The J gene is TRBJ1-1, the V gene TRBV7-2; tentatively, D is TRBD1 (6 bases). The TCR was taken from a human donor in good health (CMV status not recorded). Some clones in this sample may be carry-over from other donors' samples. The sequencing used cultured CD8+ T cells from PBMCs, collected from culture after CMV antigen stimulation. CDR3: CASSLRTASNTEAFF. CDR3 nucleotide sequence: TGTGCCAGCAGCTTAAGGACAGCCTCGAACACTGAAGCTTTCTTT.